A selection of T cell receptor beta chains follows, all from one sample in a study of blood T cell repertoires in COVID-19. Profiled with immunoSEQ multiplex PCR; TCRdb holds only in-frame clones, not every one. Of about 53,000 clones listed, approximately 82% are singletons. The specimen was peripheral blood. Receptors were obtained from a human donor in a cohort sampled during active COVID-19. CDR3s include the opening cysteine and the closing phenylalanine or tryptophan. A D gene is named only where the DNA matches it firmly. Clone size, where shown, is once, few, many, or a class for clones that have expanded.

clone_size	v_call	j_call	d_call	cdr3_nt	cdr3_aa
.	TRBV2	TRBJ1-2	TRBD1	TGTGCCAGCGGGACAGGGTGGGGACACTATGGCTACACCTTC	CASGTGWGHYGYTF
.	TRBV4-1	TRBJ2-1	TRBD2	TGCGCCAGCAGCCAAGAAGGGCGGGGGGGCATAAATGAGCAGTTCTTC	CASSQEGRGGINEQFF
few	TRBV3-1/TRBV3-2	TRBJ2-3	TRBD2	TGTGCCAGCAGCCAAGATCTAGTGAGCGGGGGAACGCAGTATTTT	CASSQDLVSGGTQYF
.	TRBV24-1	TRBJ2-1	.	TGTGCCACCAGTGACCTAAACAGGGTATCCTACAATGAGCAGTTCTTC	CATSDLNRVSYNEQFF
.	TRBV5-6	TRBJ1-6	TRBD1	TGTGCCAGCAGCACTTTCAGGACAGGGGCACGCTCCTATAATTCACCCCTCCACTTT	CASSTFRTGARSYNSPLHF
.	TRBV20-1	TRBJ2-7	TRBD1	TGCTCCGGGACAGGGTCGTTCGAGCAGTACTTC	CSGTGSFEQYF
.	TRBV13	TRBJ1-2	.	TGTGCCAGCAGCCACGGGGAGGGGATAGGCTACGAGAATGGCTACACCTTC	CASSHGEGIGYENGYTF
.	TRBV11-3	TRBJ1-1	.	TGTGCCAGCAGCTCCCGGGGGAACACTGAAGCTTTCTTT	CASSSRGNTEAFF
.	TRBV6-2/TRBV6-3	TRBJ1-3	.	TGTGCCAGCAGTTACGGGACATACCTAAGGAACACCATATATTTT	CASSYGTYLRNTIYF
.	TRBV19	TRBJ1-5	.	TGTGCCAGTAGCACTGACAGCTGGGAGGGGAGACAGCCCCAGCATTTT	CASSTDSWEGRQPQHF
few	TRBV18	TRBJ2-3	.	TGTGCCAGCTCACCGAACAGAGATACGCAGTATTTT	CASSPNRDTQYF
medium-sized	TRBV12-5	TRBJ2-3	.	TGTGCTAGTGGTTTGGAACACAGCGGAAGCACAGATACGCAGTATTTT	CASGLEHSGSTDTQYF
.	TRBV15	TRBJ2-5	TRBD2	TGTGCCACCAGCAGAGGGCTAGCGGGCCCCCAAGAGACCCAGTACTTC	CATSRGLAGPQETQYF
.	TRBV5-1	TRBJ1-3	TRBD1	TGCGCCAGCAGCGAACGGACAGGGTCCGGAAACACCATATATTTT	CASSERTGSGNTIYF
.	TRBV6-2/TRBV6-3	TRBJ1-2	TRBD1	TGTGCCAGCAGTGACAGGGTTGATGGCTACACCTTC	CASSDRVDGYTF
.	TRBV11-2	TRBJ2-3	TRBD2	TGTGCCAGCAGCCGGTTAGCGGGGCGCGAAACAGATACGCAGTATTTT	CASSRLAGRETDTQYF
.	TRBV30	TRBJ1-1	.	TGTGCCTGGGGGAGTCTCGTTTTTGGGCCTGAAGCTTTCTTT	CAWGSLVFGPEAFF